This T cell receptor (beta chain) was profiled in a study of regulatory T cells in long-lasting Graves disease. The study's findings and limits: Whereas new patients shared 900 to 1,000 public clonotypes, persistent patients shared more, at under 3,500.

Time point given: persistent/refractory GD, antithyroid drugs over 5 years with positive TRAb. The authors made the TCR library using RNA they extracted from PBMCs. Construction of the TCR beta libraries employed iRepertoire HTBI primers in conjunction with Arm-PCR of CDR3 regions. One entry per CDR3 protein results from TCRdb running MiXCR on the multiplex PCR reads. Seen here are about 660,000 distinct CDR3 sequences, approximately 31% observed once, and the top ten hold around 40%. J was trimmed by 6 bases and V by 4 bases; bases with no gene match: 8. Looked up from germline, CDR1 is MDHEN and CDR2 is SYDVKM. The CDR3 loop spans 15 amino acids. With respect to this clonotype: Its specificity is not known.

The V call is TRBV28, the J call TRBJ1-2, with TRBD1 identical over 10 bases. The sequence came from a female donor with Graves disease. The sample here was peripheral blood mononuclear cells (PBMCs), taken when the disease was refractory, from a patient treated with antithyroid drugs. The CDR3 DNA follows: TGTGCCAGCAGTTCTGGACAGGGGGACTTCCATGGCTACACCTTC. It specifies CASSSGQGDFHGYTF.